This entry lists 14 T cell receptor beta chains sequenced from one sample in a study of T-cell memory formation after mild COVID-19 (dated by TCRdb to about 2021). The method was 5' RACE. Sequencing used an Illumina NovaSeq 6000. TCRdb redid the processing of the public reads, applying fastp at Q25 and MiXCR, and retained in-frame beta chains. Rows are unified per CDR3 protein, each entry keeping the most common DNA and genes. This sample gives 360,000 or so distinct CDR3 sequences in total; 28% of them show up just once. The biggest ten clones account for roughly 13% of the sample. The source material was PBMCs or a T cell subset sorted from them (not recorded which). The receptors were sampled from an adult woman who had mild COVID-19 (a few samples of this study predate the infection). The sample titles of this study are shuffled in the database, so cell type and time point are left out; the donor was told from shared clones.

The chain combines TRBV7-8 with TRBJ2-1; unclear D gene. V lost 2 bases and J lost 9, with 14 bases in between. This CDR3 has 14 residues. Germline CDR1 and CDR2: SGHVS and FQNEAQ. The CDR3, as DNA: TGTGCCAGCAGCTTAAGATCTGGTTCTAGTGAGCAGTTCTTC. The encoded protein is CASSLRSGSSEQFF.

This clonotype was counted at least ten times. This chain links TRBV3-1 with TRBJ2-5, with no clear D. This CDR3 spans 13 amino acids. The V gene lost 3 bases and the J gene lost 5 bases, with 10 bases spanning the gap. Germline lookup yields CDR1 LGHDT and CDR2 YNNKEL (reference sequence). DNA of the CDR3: TGTGCCAGCAGCCACATCCGGACGGAGACCCAGTACTTC. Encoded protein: CASSHIRTETQYF.

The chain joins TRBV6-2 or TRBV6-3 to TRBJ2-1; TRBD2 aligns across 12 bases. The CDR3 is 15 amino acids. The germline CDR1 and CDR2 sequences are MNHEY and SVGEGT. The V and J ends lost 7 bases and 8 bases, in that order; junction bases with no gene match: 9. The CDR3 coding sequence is TGTGCCAGCACTCAGACTAGCGGGAGCTCCGATGAGCAGTTCTTC. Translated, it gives CASTQTSGSSDEQFF.

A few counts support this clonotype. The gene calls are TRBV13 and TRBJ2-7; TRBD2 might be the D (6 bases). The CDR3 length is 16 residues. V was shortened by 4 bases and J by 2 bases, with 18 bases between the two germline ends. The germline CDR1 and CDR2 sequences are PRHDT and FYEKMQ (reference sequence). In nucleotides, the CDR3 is TGTGCCAGCAGCTCGCTAGCGACCCAGACTCCCTACGAGCAGTACTTC. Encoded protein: CASSSLATQTPYEQYF.

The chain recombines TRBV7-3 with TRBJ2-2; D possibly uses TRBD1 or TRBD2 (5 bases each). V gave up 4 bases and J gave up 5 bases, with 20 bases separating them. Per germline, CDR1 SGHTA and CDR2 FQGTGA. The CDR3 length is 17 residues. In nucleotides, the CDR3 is TGTGCCAGCAGCTCACCTCTCCGTGAGGGGCGGACCGGGGAGCTGTTTTTT. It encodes CASSSPLREGRTGELFF. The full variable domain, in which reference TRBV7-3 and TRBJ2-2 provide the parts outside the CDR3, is GAGVSQTPSNKVTEKGKYVELRCDPISGHTALYWYRQSLGQGPEFLIYFQGTGAADDSGLPNDRFFAVRPEGSVSTLKIQRTERGDSAVYLCASSSPLREGRTGELFFGEGSRLTVL.

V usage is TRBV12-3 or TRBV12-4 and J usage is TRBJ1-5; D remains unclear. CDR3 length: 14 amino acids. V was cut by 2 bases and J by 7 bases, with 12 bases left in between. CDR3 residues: CASSLYGVGQPQHF. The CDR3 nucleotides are TGTGCCAGCAGTTTATATGGGGTGGGCCAGCCCCAGCATTTT.

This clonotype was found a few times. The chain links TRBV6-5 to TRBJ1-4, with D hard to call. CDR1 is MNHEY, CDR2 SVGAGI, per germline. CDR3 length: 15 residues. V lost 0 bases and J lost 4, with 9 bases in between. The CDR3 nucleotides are TGTGCCAGCAGTTACTCTCCCCGGGGTAATGAAAAACTGTTTTTT. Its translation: CASSYSPRGNEKLFF.

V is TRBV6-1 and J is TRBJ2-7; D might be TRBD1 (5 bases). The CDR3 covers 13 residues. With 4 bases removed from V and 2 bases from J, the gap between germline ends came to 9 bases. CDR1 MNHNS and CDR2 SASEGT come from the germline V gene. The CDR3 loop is CASSGLGAYEQYF. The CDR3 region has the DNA TGTGCCAGCAGTGGATTAGGGGCCTACGAGCAGTACTTC.

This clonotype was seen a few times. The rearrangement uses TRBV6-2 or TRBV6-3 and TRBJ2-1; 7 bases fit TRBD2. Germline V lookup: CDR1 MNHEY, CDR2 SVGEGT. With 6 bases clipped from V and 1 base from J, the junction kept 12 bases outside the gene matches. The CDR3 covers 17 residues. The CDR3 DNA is TGTGCCAGCAGCCAGGTAGCTTGGGGAGGGTCCTACAATGAGCAGTTCTTC. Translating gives CASSQVAWGGSYNEQFF.

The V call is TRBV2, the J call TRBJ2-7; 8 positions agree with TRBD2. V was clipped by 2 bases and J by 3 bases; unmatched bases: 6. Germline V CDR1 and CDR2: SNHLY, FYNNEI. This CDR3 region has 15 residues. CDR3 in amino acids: CASSEKRGTYYEQYF. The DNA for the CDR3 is TGTGCCAGCAGTGAAAAGCGGGGGACCTACTACGAGCAGTACTTC.

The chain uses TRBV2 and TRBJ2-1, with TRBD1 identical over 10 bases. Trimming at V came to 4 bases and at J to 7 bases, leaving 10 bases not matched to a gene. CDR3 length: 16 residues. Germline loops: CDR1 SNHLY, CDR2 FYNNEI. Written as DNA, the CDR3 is TGTGCCAGCAGTGTACCAGGGACAGGGGCGGGGAATGAGCAGTTCTTC. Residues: CASSVPGTGAGNEQFF.

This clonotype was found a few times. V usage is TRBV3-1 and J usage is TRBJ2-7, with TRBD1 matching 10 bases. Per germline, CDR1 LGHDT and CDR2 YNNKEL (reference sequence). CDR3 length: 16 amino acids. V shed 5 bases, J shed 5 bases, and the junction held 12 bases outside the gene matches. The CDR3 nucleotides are TGTGCCAGCAGCTCTCGGGACAGGGGTATTTTGGACGAGCAGTACTTC. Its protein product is CASSSRDRGILDEQYF.

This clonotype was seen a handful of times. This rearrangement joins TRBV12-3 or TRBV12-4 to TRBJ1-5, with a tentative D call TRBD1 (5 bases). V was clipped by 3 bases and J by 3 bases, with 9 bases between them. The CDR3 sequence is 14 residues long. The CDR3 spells CASSFGGFNQPQHF. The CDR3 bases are TGTGCCAGCAGTTTTGGGGGGTTCAATCAGCCCCAGCATTTT.

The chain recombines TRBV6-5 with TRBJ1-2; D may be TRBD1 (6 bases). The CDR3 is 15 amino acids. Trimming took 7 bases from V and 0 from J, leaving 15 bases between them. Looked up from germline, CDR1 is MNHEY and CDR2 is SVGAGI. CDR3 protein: CASTATGSSNYGYTF. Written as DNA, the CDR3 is TGTGCCAGCACCGCTACAGGGTCGTCTAACTATGGCTACACCTTC.